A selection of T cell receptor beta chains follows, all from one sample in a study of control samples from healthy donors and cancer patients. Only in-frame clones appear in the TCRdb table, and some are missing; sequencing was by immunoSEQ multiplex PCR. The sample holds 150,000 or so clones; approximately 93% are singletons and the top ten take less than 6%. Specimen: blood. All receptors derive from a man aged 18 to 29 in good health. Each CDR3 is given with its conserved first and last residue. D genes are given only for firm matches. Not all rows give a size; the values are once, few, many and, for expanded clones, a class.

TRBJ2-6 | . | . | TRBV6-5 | CASSSGANVLTF | TGTGCCAGCAGCTCTGGGGCCAACGTCCTGACTTTC
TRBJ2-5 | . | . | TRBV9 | CASSIRLGSQETQYF | TGTGCCAGCAGCATCAGACTAGGTTCCCAAGAGACCCAGTACTTC
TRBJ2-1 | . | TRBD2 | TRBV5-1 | CASSETGLAGRGVGHEQFF | TGCGCCAGCAGCGAAACGGGACTAGCGGGGAGGGGAGTAGGTCATGAGCAGTTCTTC
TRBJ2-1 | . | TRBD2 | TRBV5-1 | CASSLGPGTSGIGSYNEQFF | TGCGCCAGCAGCTTGGGACCCGGGACTAGCGGGATTGGATCCTACAATGAGCAGTTCTTC
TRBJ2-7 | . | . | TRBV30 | CAWTSSSYEQYF | TGTGCCTGGACTTCTAGCTCCTACGAGCAGTACTTC
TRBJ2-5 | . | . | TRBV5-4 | CASSSDLRGETQYF | TGTGCCAGCAGCTCCGATTTGCGTGGGGAGACCCAGTACTTC
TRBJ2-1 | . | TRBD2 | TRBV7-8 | CASSLTRTSVYNEQFF | TGTGCCAGCAGCTTAACCCGGACTAGCGTGTACAATGAGCAGTTCTTC
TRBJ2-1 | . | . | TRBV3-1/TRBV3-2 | CASSQGTRGYNEQFF | TGTGCCAGCAGCCAAGGGACCCGGGGGTACAATGAGCAGTTCTTC
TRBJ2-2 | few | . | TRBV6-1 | CASSEGSGDTGELFF | TGTGCCAGCAGTGAAGGATCAGGGGACACCGGGGAGCTGTTTTTT
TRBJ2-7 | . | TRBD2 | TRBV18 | CASSPAAGGFHEQYF | TGTGCCAGCTCACCAGCAGCGGGAGGTTTCCACGAGCAGTACTTC
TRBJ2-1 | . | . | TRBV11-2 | CASSHKHYNEQFF | TGTGCCAGCAGCCATAAGCACTACAATGAGCAGTTCTTC
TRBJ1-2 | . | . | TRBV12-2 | CASRPPGGANYGYTF | TGTGCAAGTCGCCCTCCAGGCGGGGCTAACTATGGCTACACCTTC
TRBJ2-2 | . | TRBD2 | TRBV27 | CASSFLAGGLTGELFF | TGTGCCAGCAGTTTCCTGGCGGGGGGGCTCACCGGGGAGCTGTTTTTT
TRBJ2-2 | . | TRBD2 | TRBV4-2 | CASRSLWRETGELFF | TGTGCCAGCAGAAGCCTCTGGCGGGAGACCGGGGAGCTGTTTTTT
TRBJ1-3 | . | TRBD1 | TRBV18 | CASSPRPGTGGPSSGNTIYF | TGTGCCAGCTCACCACGACCCGGGACAGGGGGCCCGAGCTCTGGAAACACCATATATTTT
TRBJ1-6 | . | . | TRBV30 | CAWSVGRGNSPLHF | TGTGCCTGGAGTGTAGGGAGGGGGAATTCACCCCTCCACTTT
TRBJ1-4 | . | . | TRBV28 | CASSQRGEKLFF | TGTGCCAGCAGCCAAAGGGGAGAAAAACTGTTTTTT
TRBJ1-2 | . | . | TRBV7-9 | CASSLGTTGYTF | TGTGCCAGCAGCCTAGGGACGACTGGCTACACCTTC
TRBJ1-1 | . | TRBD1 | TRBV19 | CASSGQGKAEAFF | TGTGCCAGTAGCGGACAGGGGAAGGCTGAAGCTTTCTTT
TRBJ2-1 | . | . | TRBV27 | CASSWRQPSYNEQFF | TGTGCCAGCAGCTGGCGTCAACCTTCCTACAATGAGCAGTTCTTC
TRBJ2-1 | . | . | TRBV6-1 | CASSERFEGWGANEQFF | TGTGCCAGCAGTGAACGATTCGAAGGGTGGGGGGCGAATGAGCAGTTCTTC
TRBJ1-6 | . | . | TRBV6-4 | CASSGTAEVWSPLHF | TGTGCCAGCAGTGGTACCGCGGAGGTCTGGTCACCCCTCCACTTT
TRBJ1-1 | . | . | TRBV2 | CASSEPRLRSEAFF | TGTGCCAGCAGTGAACCCCGTTTAAGATCTGAAGCTTTCTTT
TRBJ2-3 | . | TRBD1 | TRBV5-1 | CASQTGQGGDTQYF | TGCGCCAGCCAAACGGGACAGGGCGGCGATACGCAGTATTTT
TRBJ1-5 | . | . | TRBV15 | CATSRDRAAPQHF | TGTGCCACCAGCAGAGATCGGGCTGCGCCCCAGCATTTT
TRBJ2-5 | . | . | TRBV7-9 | CASSRLGEAFETQYF | TGTGCCAGCAGCCGACTTGGCGAGGCGTTTGAGACCCAGTACTTC
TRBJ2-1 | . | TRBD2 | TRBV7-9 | CASSLSGRPPNEQFF | TGTGCCAGCAGCTTAAGCGGGAGGCCACCCAATGAGCAGTTCTTC
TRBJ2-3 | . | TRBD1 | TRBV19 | CASSAPGQARSDTQYF | TGTGCCAGTAGTGCCCCGGGACAGGCCCGATCGGATACGCAGTATTTT
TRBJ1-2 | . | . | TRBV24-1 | CATSDWEDGYTF | TGTGCCACCAGTGATTGGGAAGATGGCTACACCTTC
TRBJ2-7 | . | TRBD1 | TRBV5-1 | CASSPWDRNYEQYF | TGCGCCAGCAGCCCTTGGGACAGGAATTACGAGCAGTACTTC
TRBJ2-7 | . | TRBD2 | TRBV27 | CASIMGGEQYF | TGTGCCAGCATCATGGGAGGGGAGCAGTACTTC
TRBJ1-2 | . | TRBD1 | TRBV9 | CASSVVGDSYGYTF | TGTGCCAGCAGCGTAGTAGGGGACAGCTATGGCTACACCTTC
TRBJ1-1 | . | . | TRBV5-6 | CASSNWGDRTEAFF | TGTGCCAGCAGCAACTGGGGCGATCGGACTGAAGCTTTCTTT
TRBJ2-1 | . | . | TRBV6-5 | CASKGGDRNEQFF | TGTGCCAGTAAGGGGGGGGACCGGAATGAGCAGTTCTTC
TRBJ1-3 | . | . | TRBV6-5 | CATCRGSGNTIYF | TGTGCCACCTGTCGTGGCTCTGGAAACACCATATATTTT
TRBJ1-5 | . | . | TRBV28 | CASTLRGFGQPQHF | TGTGCCAGCACCCTGCGGGGGTTCGGTCAGCCCCAGCATTTT
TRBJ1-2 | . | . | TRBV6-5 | CASRRSEYTNYGYTF | TGTGCCAGCAGGCGCTCGGAGTATACTAACTATGGCTACACCTTC
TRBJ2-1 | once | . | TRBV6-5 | CASSYGRDNEQFF | TGTGCCAGCAGTTATGGGCGGGACAATGAGCAGTTCTTC
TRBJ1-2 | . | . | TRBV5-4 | CASSLVSGRGNYGYTF | TGTGCCAGCAGCTTGGTTTCCGGCAGGGGAAACTATGGCTACACCTTC
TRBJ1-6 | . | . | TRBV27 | CASSLSTVKSPLHF | TGTGCCAGCAGTTTATCGACAGTCAAGTCACCCCTCCACTTT
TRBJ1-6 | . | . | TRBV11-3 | CASSPRQEREATPLHF | TGTGCCAGCAGCCCCCGGCAAGAGAGGGAGGCTACACCCCTCCACTTT
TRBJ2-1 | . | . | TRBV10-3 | CAISEDRLVNEQFF | TGTGCCATCAGTGAGGACAGATTGGTCAATGAGCAGTTCTTC
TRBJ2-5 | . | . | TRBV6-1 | CASSDPRVITQETQYF | TGTGCCAGCAGTGATCCCAGGGTGATAACACAAGAGACCCAGTACTTC
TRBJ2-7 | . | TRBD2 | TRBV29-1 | CSVAVRLAGTYEQYF | TGCAGCGTAGCCGTCAGACTAGCGGGAACCTACGAGCAGTACTTC
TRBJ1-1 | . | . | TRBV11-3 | CASSLGRMNTEAFF | TGTGCCAGCAGCCTCGGACGGATGAACACTGAAGCTTTCTTT
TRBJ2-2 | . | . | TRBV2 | CASSEVGRTGELFF | TGTGCCAGCAGTGAAGTAGGAAGGACCGGGGAGCTGTTTTTT
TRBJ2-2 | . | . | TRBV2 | CASSDLRENTGELFF | TGTGCCAGCAGTGATTTAAGAGAGAACACCGGGGAGCTGTTTTTT
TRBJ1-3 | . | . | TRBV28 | CASSFSLPVFSGNTIYF | TGTGCCAGCAGTTTTTCGCTCCCCGTCTTCTCTGGAAACACCATATATTTT
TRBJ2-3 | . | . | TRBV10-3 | CAISESGSRGGSTDTQYF | TGTGCCATCAGTGAGTCTGGGTCCCGGGGCGGGTCCACAGATACGCAGTATTTT
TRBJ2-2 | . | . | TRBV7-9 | CASSPWRTGELFF | TGTGCCAGCAGCCCTTGGCGGACCGGGGAGCTGTTTTTT
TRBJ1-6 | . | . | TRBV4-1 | CASSQIWDSPLHF | TGCGCCAGCAGCCAAATTTGGGATTCACCCCTCCACTTT
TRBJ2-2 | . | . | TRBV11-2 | CASSLMNTFDTGELFF | TGTGCCAGCAGCTTAATGAACACTTTCGACACCGGGGAGCTGTTTTTT
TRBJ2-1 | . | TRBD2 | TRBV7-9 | CASSERGSGSEQFF | TGTGCCAGCAGCGAGAGGGGTAGCGGGAGTGAGCAGTTCTTC